Below are 14 T cell receptor beta chains sequenced from a single sample in a study of blood T cells in healthy people across ages. Alongside a J-beta primer mix, a sample-barcoded 5' primer served in a second PCR lasting about 7 to 12 cycles. TCRdb re-called the 5' RACE reads through MiXCR, storing one row per CDR3 protein. The sample carries 1.6 million or so distinct CDR3 sequences, about 31% recorded once. Sequences were obtained from blood. The receptors stem from a woman in her 30s in good health.

The chain combines TRBV3-1 with TRBJ1-6; 8 bases align to TRBD1. Germline lookup yields CDR1 LGHDT and CDR2 YNNKEL (reference sequence). There are 14 residues in the CDR3. V shed 4 bases, J shed 9 bases, and the junction held 5 bases outside the gene matches. This chain's CDR3 is CASSLTGVGSPLHF. DNA of the CDR3: TGTGCCAGCAGCCTGACAGGGGTAGGTTCACCCCTCCACTTT.

The chain employs TRBV29-1 and TRBJ1-2, with unresolved D. Trimming cost V 8 bases and J 5 bases, with 15 bases left between them. CDR1 and CDR2 (germline): SQVTM, ANQGSEA. The CDR3 is 12 residues long. This CDR3 reads CSFYPAGYGYTF. The CDR3 region has the DNA TGCAGCTTCTACCCCGCGGGTTATGGCTACACCTTC.

This clonotype has a handful of counts. This sequence joins TRBV27 and TRBJ2-1, with 11 bases fitting TRBD1. The V gene's germline CDR1 is MNHEY and CDR2 SMNVEV (reference sequence). Losses at the gene ends were 8 bases for V and 1 base for J; bases not matched to a gene: 10. The CDR3 consists of 17 residues. Here the CDR3 reads CASVSKGDRGSYNEQFF. In DNA form, the CDR3 reads TGTGCCAGCGTATCGAAAGGGGACAGGGGGTCCTACAATGAGCAGTTCTTC.

In its sample, this clonotype was seen a few times. This chain uses TRBV6-1 with TRBJ2-3; 9 bases map to TRBD2. Trimming removed 6 bases from V and 5 bases from J; junction bases left unmatched: 15. This CDR3 region has 17 residues. In germline, CDR1 is MNHNS, CDR2 SASEGT. The CDR3 bases are TGTGCCAGCAGCCGTGGACAGCTAGCGGGACAGAGAGATACGCAGTATTTT. Protein sequence: CASSRGQLAGQRDTQYF.

The V and J genes are TRBV2 and TRBJ2-1, with 11 bases aligning to TRBD2. The CDR3 runs to 16 residues. V lost 4 bases and J lost 9; bases outside the gene matches: 11. CDR1 and CDR2 (germline): SNHLY, FYNNEI. The CDR3 sequence: CASSGLAGGPPSEQFF. The CDR3 region has the DNA TGTGCCAGCAGTGGGCTAGCGGGGGGTCCCCCATCTGAGCAGTTCTTC.

This clonotype occurred a few times. The CDR3 reads CASSFTGFRETQYF. Written as DNA, the CDR3 is TGTGCCAGCAGTTTCACAGGGTTCCGAGAGACCCAGTACTTC. This chain links TRBV6-6 with TRBJ2-5; possible D gene TRBD1, 6 bases. The CDR3 consists of 14 residues. The V end was cut by 4 bases, the J end by 4 bases, with 13 bases between. Germline V lookup: CDR1 MNHNY, CDR2 SVGAGI (reference sequence).

In its sample, this clonotype was seen a few times. The chain combines TRBV6-5 with TRBJ2-2; D not resolved. V lost 1 base, J lost 4 bases, and 10 bases lay in between. This CDR3 has 15 amino acids. The V gene's germline CDR1 is MNHEY and CDR2 SVGAGI. CDR3 amino acids: CASSYYDSGTGELFF. The CDR3 nucleotides are TGTGCCAGCAGTTACTACGACTCGGGCACCGGGGAGCTGTTTTTT.

In its sample, this clonotype was seen a few times. The chain is built from TRBV11-3 and TRBJ2-5; D tentatively fits TRBD1 or TRBD2 (5 bases each). Germline loops: CDR1 SGHNT, CDR2 YENEEA. The CDR3 covers 16 residues. Between the trimmed V and J ends, which lost 1 base and 11 bases, there was a span of 23 bases. The CDR3 loop reads CASSLGHPGTGGEQYF. The CDR3 DNA reads as TGTGCCAGCAGCTTAGGGCATCCGGGGACCGGAGGTGAGCAGTACTTC.

There are a few counts of this clonotype. This chain uses TRBV12-3 or TRBV12-4 with TRBJ2-5, with TRBD2 as a possible D gene (6 bases). This CDR3 comprises 15 residues. V shed 6 bases and J shed 2 bases, with 16 bases lying between them. CDR3 DNA sequence: TGTGCCAGCAGAGAGGCGGGACGGAAACAAGAGACCCAGTACTTC. Residues: CASREAGRKQETQYF.

This clonotype was recorded a few times. V gene TRBV7-8 combines with J gene TRBJ2-3, with D maybe TRBD2 (5 bases). The V and J ends lost 2 bases and 6 bases respectively, with 18 bases between them. The germline V gene encodes CDR1 SGHVS and CDR2 FQNEAQ. The CDR3 has 16 amino acids. This chain's CDR3 is CASSLRGWTGPDTQYF. In nucleotides, the CDR3 is TGTGCCAGCAGCTTAAGAGGCTGGACTGGCCCGGATACGCAGTATTTT.

This clonotype was picked up a small number of times. Here the CDR3 reads CASSHPLGLGQETQYF. The CDR3 DNA reads TGTGCCAGCAGCCACCCGCTGGGACTAGGGCAAGAGACCCAGTACTTC. The genes are TRBV14 and TRBJ2-5, with 8 positions matching TRBD2. V dropped 3 bases and J dropped 2; count of bases not matched to a gene: 8. The CDR3 is 16 residues long. CDR1 SGHDN and CDR2 FVKESK come from the germline V gene.

A few counts support this clonotype. The V gene is TRBV7-8, the J gene TRBJ2-7, with unresolved D. The CDR3 covers 14 residues. V lost 2 bases to trimming and J lost 2 bases, with 10 bases between them. Germline CDR1 reads SGHVS; CDR2 reads FQNEAQ. CDR3 nucleotides: TGTGCCAGCAGCTTACGAGGCAGCCCCTACGAGCAGTACTTC. As protein: CASSLRGSPYEQYF.

The chain links TRBV4-2 to TRBJ1-5; unclear D gene. This CDR3 has 14 residues. The germline V gene encodes CDR1 LGHNA and CDR2 YNFKEQ. The V gene lost 4 bases and the J gene lost 5 bases, with 12 bases spanning the gap. CDR3 protein: CASSRMGGDQPQHF. The CDR3 coding sequence is TGTGCCAGCAGCCGTATGGGTGGCGATCAGCCCCAGCATTTT.

This chain links TRBV12-3 or TRBV12-4 with TRBJ2-2; the match to TRBD2 covers 7 bases. The CDR3 loop spans 12 amino acids. J gave up 6 bases and V 10 bases, and 5 bases lay outside the gene matches. In DNA form, the CDR3 reads TGTGCCATCCCCCTAGCGGCCGGGGAGCTGTTTTTT. It encodes CAIPLAAGELFF.